This TCR beta chain was sequenced during a study of blood T cell repertoires in COVID-19 (dated by TCRdb to 2018 to 2021). Study-level background: Samples covering the acute and convalescent phases of COVID-19 were provided by collaborators in the United States, Italy and Spain. The repertoires were made available in a free public database intended to serve as a resource for research on the immune response to SARS-CoV-2. Subjects who had been exposed to COVID-19, were actively infected with it, or had recovered from it provided the deeply sampled blood TCRbeta repertoires that made up the dataset. Where available, HLA class I and class II types were obtained from metadata supplied by the sample provider rather than from assay-based typing. The material from the prospective study consisted of cDNA or gDNA derived from T cells, B-cell-depleted T cells, or PBMCs. The samples were drawn from the first 160 participants of the ongoing ImmuneRACE study and from 950 to 1,500 subjects provided by 6 global collaborators. Nearly every sample came with metadata listing a de-identified subject ID, COVID-19 status, age in years and sex. What the study reported, not specific to this receptor: How much clinical and demographic metadata was included differed by source and by participant, and the metadata was provided uncurated.

The immunoSEQ Assay, a bias-controlled multiplex PCR, was used to amplify TCRbeta CDR3 regions from genomic DNA. As for the original processing: Within the assay, amplification of reference gene primers was used to estimate how many nucleated cells each sample contained. To quantify the absolute abundance of each unique TCRbeta CDR3 rearrangement, sequence reads were collapsed and filtered. Productive Simpson clonality was computed per sample as the square root of Simpson's diversity index over productive rearrangements. The immuneACCESS repertoire file appears here via TCRdb, limited to in-frame rearrangements. These files lack a portion of the clones; in checked studies, under half of the deficit traces to unresolved V genes, and the cause of the others is not known. V and J calls and clone size follow that table, whereas D and trimming were derived from the DNA. For this sample there are about 81,000 clones; around 88% appear just once. The ten top clones hold around 5% of the sample.

The germline V gene gives CDR1 as SGHRS and CDR2 as YFSETQ. Trimming removed 1 base from V and 5 bases from J; the gene matches leave 10 bases unexplained. The CDR3 sequence holds 16 residues, the cysteine and phenylalanine included. Only the CDR3 portion is preserved as DNA: 48 bases, with reading frame beginning at the first base. On this clone: Its antigen remains undetermined. No base qualities exist here, and no much larger clone lies one base off it.

The collaborating institutions used their own protocols to collect whole blood in K2EDTA tubes. For TCRbeta analysis, collaborator samples were shipped as frozen whole blood, as isolated PBMCs, or as DNA extracted from either sample type. This receptor was taken from a woman of 80 years or more with acute or convalescent COVID-19. The rearranged segments are TRBV5-1 and TRBJ2-3; TRBD2 matches 7 bases in the middle. Material for sequencing was peripheral blood. CDR3 region: CASSLPQLATGDTQYF. In nucleotides, the sequence is TGCGCCAGCAGCTTGCCCCAACTAGCGACGGGAGATACGCAGTATTTT.